The 2 T cell receptor beta chains below come from one sample, sequenced in a study of early T cells in non-severe SARS-CoV-2 infection. Each CDR3 protein gets one entry after TCRdb re-called the 5' RACE reads with MiXCR. The table lists 70,000 to 90,000 distinct CDR3 sequences, 8.5% to 12% of them singletons. This specimen consisted of whole blood, obtained at baseline. All receptors come from an adult who was a healthcare worker with PCR-confirmed SARS-CoV-2 infection or an uninfected control (not recorded which).

This clonotype has only a few counts. The chain is built from TRBV20-1 and TRBJ2-1, with 13 bases that match TRBD2. Germline loops: CDR1 DFQATT, CDR2 SNEGSKA (reference sequence). V trimming: 1 base; J trimming: 8 bases; junction bases outside the gene matches: 20. The CDR3 consists of 20 residues. CDR3 nucleotide sequence: TGCAGTGCTAGAGCCCAGGGGGGCCCAGGGACTAGCGGGAAGGTCCATGAGCAGTTCTTC. This gives the protein CSARAQGGPGTSGKVHEQFF.

The chain is built from TRBV28 and TRBJ1-2; no reliable D call. Between the trimmed V and J ends, which lost 3 bases and 1 base, there was a span of 6 bases. Germline V lookup: CDR1 MDHEN, CDR2 SYDVKM. The CDR3 runs 13 residues. CDR3 in amino acids: CASSLAINYGYTF. In DNA form, the CDR3 reads TGTGCCAGCAGTTTGGCCATTAACTATGGCTACACCTTC.